This TCR beta chain stems from a study of T cell repertoires in cytomegalovirus infection. Germline-derived CDR1 and CDR2 are LNHNV and YYDKDF (reference sequence). J gave up 3 bases and V 8 bases, and 10 bases lay outside the gene matches. The CDR3 runs to 14 residues. This clonotype showed up just a few times. Its antigen is as yet unknown. TCRdb re-called the reads with MiXCR, one entry per CDR3 protein. The table has 95,000 to 120,000 distinct CDR3 sequences, 30% to 35% seen once. This sample comprised CD8+ T cells from cultured PBMCs, obtained from culture after CMV antigen stimulation. The chain joins TRBV15 to TRBJ2-7; TRBD1 aligns across 7 bases. The clonotype comes from a human donor in good health (CMV status not recorded). Some clones in this sample may be carry-over from other donors' samples. The CDR3 region is CATSAGTELYEQYF. CDR3 coding DNA: TGTGCCACCTCCGCCGGGACAGAGCTCTACGAGCAGTACTTC.